Sequencing of this T cell receptor (beta chain) was carried out in a study of Ad26.COV2.S vaccination and SARS-CoV-2 variants. Study-wide results and limits: The TCR breadth and depth analyses may have understated or missed part of the total T cell responses.

The CDR3 spans 17 residues. Trimming cost V 4 bases and J 0 bases; bases outside gene matches: 8. Germline CDR1 and CDR2: SEHNR and FQNEAQ (reference sequence). Profiled with immunoSEQ multiplex PCR; TCRdb holds only in-frame clones, not every one. There are approximately 350,000 clones in the sample; about four fifths occur only once, and about 7.4% lies in the top ten. Indicated treatment: around 19 received Ad26.COV2.S at low or high dose, single or two shots; a few received placebo; per-sample allocation not given. Samples came from day 63 after the first vaccine or placebo injection. The study used a vaccine consisting of an Ad26 vector that expressed Wuhan-strain SARS-CoV-2 spike. In the case of this clone: Its antigen is not known.

Sequencing was performed on peripheral blood, taken in a trial of Ad26.COV2.S vaccine versus placebo. The receptor was isolated from a person between 18 and 65 years old who received the Ad26.COV2.S COVID-19 vaccine or a placebo. V is TRBV7-9 and J is TRBJ2-7, with TRBD2 matching over 11 bases. For the CDR3, the DNA is TGTGCCAGCAGCTCACGGACTAGCGGGTCAAGCTCCTACGAGCAGTACTTC. Protein product: CASSSRTSGSSSYEQYF.